The 29 T cell receptor beta chains reported below all come from one sample, sequenced in a study of blood T cell repertoires in COVID-19. Assay: immunoSEQ multiplex PCR; the TCRdb copy retains only in-frame clones and omits some. In the table there are 150,000 to 200,000 clones, around 90% of which are singletons. The sample was peripheral blood. The receptors here all came from a man aged 50 or older with acute or convalescent COVID-19.

This CDR3 reads CASSLLERPFHTQYF. Written as DNA, the CDR3 is TGTGCCAGTAGTTTACTAGAGCGTCCCTTTCATACGCAGTATTTT. The chain employs TRBV19 and TRBJ2-3, with a weak D call TRBD2 (5 bases). This CDR3 comprises 15 residues. From germline, CDR1 is LNHDA and CDR2 SQIVND (reference sequence). Trimming left V 5 bases short and J 7 bases short, with 19 bases between.

The chain couples TRBV28 to TRBJ1-4, with 7 bases identical to TRBD1. The CDR3 runs to 14 residues. J was trimmed by 10 bases and V by 2 bases; bases with no gene match: 7. Germline lookup yields CDR1 MDHEN and CDR2 SYDVKM. CDR3 amino acids: CASSLARQGGKLFF. CDR3 DNA: TGTGCCAGCAGTTTAGCCCGACAGGGTGGAAAACTGTTTTTT.

Only one count was recorded for this clone. The V and J genes are TRBV3-1 (or the pseudogene TRBV3-2) and TRBJ1-1, with a possible D match to TRBD1 (5 bases). CDR1 is LGHDT and CDR2 is YNNKEL in the germline V gene (reference sequence). V lost 4 bases and J 2 bases, leaving 14 bases between the germline ends. The CDR3 runs to 15 residues. CDR3 loop: CASSLQETQNTEAFF. CDR3 bases: TGTGCCAGCAGCCTACAGGAGACTCAAAACACTGAAGCTTTCTTT.

The V gene is TRBV30, the J gene TRBJ2-1; 7 bases align to TRBD1. Germline assignment: CDR1 GTSNPN and CDR2 SVGIG (reference sequence). The V and J ends lost 0 bases and 8 bases, in that order; junction bases with no gene match: 1. This CDR3 spans 12 amino acids. The CDR3 loop is CAWSVQGYEQFF. The CDR3 DNA sequence: TGTGCCTGGAGTGTACAGGGGTATGAGCAGTTCTTC.

The chain couples TRBV7-2 to TRBJ2-7; 13 nucleotides match TRBD2. This CDR3 spans 16 amino acids. Germline trimming cut 5 bases from V and 2 bases from J; bases unmatched to any gene: 6. Germline V CDR1 and CDR2: SGHTA, FQGNSA. This CDR3 is CASSLRTSGGPYEQYF. The DNA of the CDR3 is TGTGCCAGCAGCCTAAGGACTAGCGGGGGCCCCTACGAGCAGTACTTC.

The table lists this clone with a count of one. DNA for the CDR3: TGTGCCAGCAGTTACTCGACGGGTGTTGTTGAAGCTTTCTTT. This gives the protein CASSYSTGVVEAFF. V is TRBV6-2 or TRBV6-3 and J is TRBJ1-1, with D unclear. Trimming removed 0 bases at V and 7 bases at J, with 12 bases between. CDR1 MNHEY and CDR2 SVGEGT come from the germline V gene. This CDR3 has 14 amino acids.

This clone was found once. The chain has TRBV10-3 and TRBJ2-1, with 8 nucleotides matching TRBD1. The V and J ends lost 7 bases and 4 bases, in that order; junction bases with no gene match: 6. Germline V gene lookup returns CDR1 ENHRY and CDR2 SYGVKD. The CDR3 is made up of 14 amino acids. CDR3 in DNA: TGTGCCATCAACGGACAGGGCCGATACAATGAGCAGTTCTTC. It codes for CAINGQGRYNEQFF.

CDR3 coding DNA: TGTGCCAGCAGCTCCGGGGGGAACCAGCCCCAGCATTTT. It codes for CASSSGGNQPQHF. The chain has TRBV11-1 and TRBJ1-5, with a tentative D call TRBD1 (5 bases). There are 13 residues in the CDR3. The germline V gene encodes CDR1 SGHAT and CDR2 FQDESV (reference sequence). Between the trimmed V and J ends, which lost 4 bases and 7 bases, there was a span of 11 bases.

The genes are TRBV6-6 and TRBJ1-4; 8 bases line up with TRBD1. Germline values: CDR1 MNHNY, CDR2 SVGAGI (reference sequence). With V trimmed by 5 bases and J by 3 bases, 8 bases remained unmatched. There are 16 residues in the CDR3. The CDR3 sequence: CASSGPGGSANEKLFF. The CDR3 nucleotides are TGTGCCAGCAGTGGGCCAGGGGGCTCAGCTAATGAAAAACTGTTTTTT.

The chain is built from TRBV4-2 and TRBJ1-4; a weak D match, TRBD1 (5 bases). The length of the CDR3 is 18 residues. CDR1 and CDR2 (germline): LGHNA, YNFKEQ. Trimming shortened V by 0 bases and J by 2 bases, and 16 bases separated the two germline ends. The CDR3 reads CASSQDSRAGTTNEKLFF. Written as DNA, the CDR3 is TGTGCCAGCAGCCAAGATAGTCGGGCGGGGACTACTAATGAAAAACTGTTTTTT.

The V and J genes are TRBV10-2 and TRBJ1-5; no clear D. The length of the CDR3 is 15 residues. Looked up from germline, CDR1 is WSHSY and CDR2 is SAAADI. The V end was cut by 2 bases, the J end by 0 bases, with 8 bases between. CDR3 protein: CASSETRVSNQPQHF. DNA of the CDR3: TGCGCCAGCAGTGAGACTCGAGTTAGCAATCAGCCCCAGCATTTT.

V and J are TRBV6-5 and TRBJ1-6; TRBD1 is a possible D gene (5 bases). Germline V gene data show CDR1 as MNHEY and CDR2 as SVGAGI. The V gene lost 0 bases and the J gene lost 10 bases, with 13 bases spanning the gap. This CDR3 has 15 amino acids. This chain's CDR3 is CASSYSGATRSPLHF. CDR3 DNA sequence: TGTGCCAGCAGTTACTCCGGGGCGACTAGGTCACCCCTCCACTTT.

The rearrangement links TRBV28 to TRBJ1-6; 9 bases fit TRBD1. The CDR3 is 16 amino acids. The V and J ends lost 1 base and 9 bases, in that order; junction bases with no gene match: 7. CDR1 MDHEN and CDR2 SYDVKM come from the germline V gene. CDR3 loop: CASSLLTGGIGSPLHF. The CDR3 DNA follows: TGTGCCAGCAGTTTATTGACAGGGGGGATAGGTTCACCCCTCCACTTT.

This chain connects TRBV7-8 to TRBJ1-1, with D maybe TRBD1 (5 bases). V was clipped by 3 bases and J by 0 bases, with 14 bases between them. This CDR3 region has 16 residues. Per germline, CDR1 SGHVS and CDR2 FQNEAQ. CDR3 nucleotide sequence: TGTGCCAGCAGCTTTGCGGGACGGACGGTGAACACTGAAGCTTTCTTT. Translated, it gives CASSFAGRTVNTEAFF.

The CDR3 region has the DNA TGCGCCAGCAGCTTGGATGGGACTCCGGGAAACACCATATATTTT. Its protein product is CASSLDGTPGNTIYF. The chain couples TRBV5-1 to TRBJ1-3; possibly TRBD1 for D (5 bases). Germline V gene lookup returns CDR1 SGHRS and CDR2 YFSETQ. The CDR3 totals 15 residues. Trimming pared 0 bases from V and 4 bases from J, leaving 11 bases between.

The chain couples TRBV18 to TRBJ2-5; tentative D call: TRBD1 (5 bases). Deletions cut 4 bases from V and 2 bases from J, with 8 bases between. The germline V gene has CDR1 KGHSH and CDR2 LQKENI. The CDR3 is 13 amino acids. CDR3: CASSLRQQETQYF. In nucleotides, the CDR3 is TGTGCCAGCTCACTCAGACAGCAAGAGACCCAGTACTTC. The full variable domain, completed using reference TRBV18 and TRBJ2-5, is NAGVMQNPRHLVRRRGQEARLRCSPMKGHSHVYWYRQLPEEGLKFMVYLQKENIIDESGMPKERFSAEFPKEGPSILRIQQVVRGDSAAYFCASSLRQQETQYFGPGTRLLVL.

V gene TRBV11-2 combines with J gene TRBJ2-2; no clear D gene. CDR3 length: 15 residues. V lost 2 bases to trimming and J lost 0 bases, with 7 bases between them. Germline V gene data show CDR1 as SGHAT and CDR2 as FQNNGV. DNA of the CDR3: TGTGCCAGCAGCTTAATCGTTTCGAACACCGGGGAGCTGTTTTTT. Protein: CASSLIVSNTGELFF.

V gene TRBV7-8 combines with J gene TRBJ2-2; TRBD2 matches 7 bases. Germline values: CDR1 SGHVS, CDR2 FQNEAQ. J lost 4 bases, V lost 1 base, and 12 bases had no gene match. The CDR3 spans 18 residues. CDR3 protein: CASSLDHRPGGSTGELFF. CDR3 nucleotides: TGTGCCAGCAGCTTAGATCATCGTCCGGGAGGATCCACCGGGGAGCTGTTTTTT.

V is TRBV29-1 and J is TRBJ1-4; 8 nucleotides line up with TRBD1. Per germline, CDR1 SQVTM and CDR2 ANQGSEA. CDR3 length equals 15 residues. Trimming cost V 4 bases and J 5 bases; bases outside gene matches: 9. The CDR3 region is CSVVDRGKSNEKLFF. The CDR3 coding sequence is TGCAGCGTTGTTGACAGGGGAAAGTCGAATGAAAAACTGTTTTTT.

This chain connects TRBV10-3 to TRBJ1-1, with D possibly being TRBD1 (6 bases). Per germline, CDR1 ENHRY and CDR2 SYGVKD. The V and J ends lost 4 bases and 1 base respectively, with 13 bases between them. This CDR3 comprises 15 residues. The CDR3 loop is CAISGETGQNTEAFF. Written as DNA, the CDR3 is TGTGCCATCAGTGGAGAGACAGGCCAGAACACTGAAGCTTTCTTT.

The chain uses TRBV28 and TRBJ2-1; TRBD2 aligns across 11 bases. Germline loops: CDR1 MDHEN, CDR2 SYDVKM. The J segment lost 9 bases and the V segment lost 6 bases, leaving 10 bases of the junction unmatched. The CDR3 consists of 15 residues. The CDR3 region is CASSFGLAGGTEQFF. The CDR3 DNA reads TGTGCCAGCAGCTTCGGGCTAGCGGGAGGAACTGAGCAGTTCTTC. The variable domain in full, completed from reference TRBV28 and TRBJ2-1, reads DVKVTQSSRYLVKRTGEKVFLECVQDMDHENMFWYRQDPGLGLRLIYFSYDVKMKEKGDIPEGYSVSREKKERFSLILESASTNQTSMYLCASSFGLAGGTEQFFGPGTRLTVL.

This clone was seen only once. V and J are TRBV7-2 and TRBJ2-1; TRBD2 matches at 11 bases. V trimming: 1 base; J trimming: 4 bases; junction bases outside the gene matches: 3. The length of the CDR3 is 16 residues. Per the germline V gene, CDR1 is SGHTA and CDR2 is FQGNSA. The CDR3 protein is CASSLVSGGEYNEQFF. Written as DNA, the CDR3 is TGTGCCAGCAGCTTAGTTAGCGGGGGGGAATACAATGAGCAGTTCTTC.

The DNA of the CDR3 is TGTGCCAGCAGCTACACACCCGGACTAGCGGGGGTCTACGAGCAGTACTTC. Translating it yields CASSYTPGLAGVYEQYF. The V gene is TRBV7-6, the J gene TRBJ2-7; 13 positions agree with TRBD2. The CDR3 extends over 17 amino acids. V was pared by 4 bases and J by 3 bases, with 9 bases of the junction left unmatched. The germline V gene encodes CDR1 SGHVS and CDR2 FNYEAQ.

V is TRBV9 and J is TRBJ1-2, with D maybe TRBD1 (6 bases). CDR1 is SGDLS and CDR2 is YYNGEE in the germline V gene. The V end was cut by 2 bases, the J end by 1 base, with 9 bases between. The CDR3 has 14 amino acids. DNA for the CDR3: TGTGCCAGCAGCGTGGAACAGGGTAACTATGGCTACACCTTC. This sequence encodes CASSVEQGNYGYTF.

The V gene is TRBV7-9, the J gene TRBJ1-4, with D unresolved. The ends were cut back, 1 base at V and 4 bases at J, with 10 bases in the middle. There are 15 residues in the CDR3. CDR1 and CDR2 (germline): SEHNR, FQNEAQ (reference sequence). The CDR3 region is CASSLDHSYNEKLFF. CDR3 DNA sequence: TGTGCCAGCAGCTTAGACCACAGCTATAATGAAAAACTGTTTTTT.

This clone appeared once. The V and J genes are TRBV5-5 and TRBJ2-1; 9 bases match TRBD1. The CDR3 length is 15 residues. Germline CDR1 is SGHKS and CDR2 is YYEKEE (reference sequence). V was pared by 3 bases and J by 3 bases, with 4 bases of the junction left unmatched. The CDR3 region is CASSSGQGIYNEQFF. CDR3 coding DNA: TGTGCCAGCAGCTCCGGACAGGGGATCTACAATGAGCAGTTCTTC.

The chain couples TRBV7-3 to TRBJ2-2, with D maybe TRBD2 (5 bases). Germline values: CDR1 SGHTA, CDR2 FQGTGA. The CDR3 covers 15 residues. Trimming removed 1 base at V and 7 bases at J, with 13 bases between. CDR3 residues: CASSLSGSFNGELFF. CDR3 coding DNA: TGTGCCAGCAGCTTAAGTGGGAGTTTTAACGGGGAGCTGTTTTTT. Using reference TRBV7-3 and TRBJ2-2 for the parts outside the CDR3, the full variable domain is GAGVSQTPSNKVTEKGKYVELRCDPISGHTALYWYRQSLGQGPEFLIYFQGTGAADDSGLPNDRFFAVRPEGSVSTLKIQRTERGDSAVYLCASSLSGSFNGELFFGEGSRLTVL.

The chain employs TRBV18 and TRBJ2-1; 8 nucleotides align to TRBD2. Germline CDR1 is KGHSH and CDR2 is LQKENI. The CDR3 consists of 15 residues. Unmatched junction bases numbered 10, after V lost 3 bases and J lost 9 bases. The CDR3 DNA reads TGTGCCAGCTCACCCCCGACCCAGCGGGGGTTTGAGCAGTTCTTC. Protein: CASSPPTQRGFEQFF.

This rearrangement joins TRBV28 to TRBJ2-5; a possible D gene is TRBD1 (6 bases). This CDR3 comprises 13 residues. V dropped 6 bases and J dropped 6 bases, with 14 bases sitting between them. CDR1 MDHEN and CDR2 SYDVKM come from the germline V gene. CDR3 coding DNA: TGTGCCAGCAGGGGGGCCCCGAGGAAGACCCAGTACTTC. Translated: CASRGAPRKTQYF.